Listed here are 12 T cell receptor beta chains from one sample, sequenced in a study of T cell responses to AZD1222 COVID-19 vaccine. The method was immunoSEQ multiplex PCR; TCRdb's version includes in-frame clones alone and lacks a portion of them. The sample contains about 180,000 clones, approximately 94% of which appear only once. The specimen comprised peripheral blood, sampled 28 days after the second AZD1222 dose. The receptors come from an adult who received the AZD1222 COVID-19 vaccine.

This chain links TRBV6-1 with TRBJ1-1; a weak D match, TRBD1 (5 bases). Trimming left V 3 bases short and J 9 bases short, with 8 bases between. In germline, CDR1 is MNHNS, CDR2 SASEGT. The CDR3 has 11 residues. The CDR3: CASSDDRKAFF. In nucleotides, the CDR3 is TGTGCCAGCAGTGACGACAGAAAAGCTTTCTTT.

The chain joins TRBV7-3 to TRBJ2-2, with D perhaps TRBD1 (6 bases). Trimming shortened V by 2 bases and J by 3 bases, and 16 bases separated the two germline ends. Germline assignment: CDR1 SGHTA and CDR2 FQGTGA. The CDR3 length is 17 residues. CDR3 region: CASSLFRAGDYTGELFF. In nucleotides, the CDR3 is TGTGCCAGCAGCTTATTCAGGGCAGGGGATTACACCGGGGAGCTGTTTTTT.

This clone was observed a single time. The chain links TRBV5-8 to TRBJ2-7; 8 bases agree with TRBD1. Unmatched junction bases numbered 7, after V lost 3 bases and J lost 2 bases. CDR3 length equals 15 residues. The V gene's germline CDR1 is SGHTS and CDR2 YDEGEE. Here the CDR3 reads CASSSRQGPAYEQYF. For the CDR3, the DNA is TGTGCCAGCAGCTCGAGACAGGGGCCAGCCTACGAGCAGTACTTC. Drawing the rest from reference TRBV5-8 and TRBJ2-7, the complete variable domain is EAGVTQSPTHLIKTRGQQATLRCSPISGHTSVYWYQQALGLGLQFLLWYDEGEERNRGNFPPRFSGRQFPNYSSELNVNALELEDSALYLCASSSRQGPAYEQYFGPGTRLTVT.

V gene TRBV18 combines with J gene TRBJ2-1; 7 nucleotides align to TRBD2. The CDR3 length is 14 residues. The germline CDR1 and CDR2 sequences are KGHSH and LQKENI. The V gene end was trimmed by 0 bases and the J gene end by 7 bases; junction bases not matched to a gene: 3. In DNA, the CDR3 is TGTGCCAGCTCACCACCGGGGGGGTCGAATGAGCAGTTCTTC. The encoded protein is CASSPPGGSNEQFF.

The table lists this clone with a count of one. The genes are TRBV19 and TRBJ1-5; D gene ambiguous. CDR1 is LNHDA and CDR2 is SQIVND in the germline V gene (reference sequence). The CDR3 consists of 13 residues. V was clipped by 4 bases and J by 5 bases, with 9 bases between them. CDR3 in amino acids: CASSKGAHQPQHF. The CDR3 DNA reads TGTGCCAGTAGTAAGGGAGCCCATCAGCCCCAGCATTTT.

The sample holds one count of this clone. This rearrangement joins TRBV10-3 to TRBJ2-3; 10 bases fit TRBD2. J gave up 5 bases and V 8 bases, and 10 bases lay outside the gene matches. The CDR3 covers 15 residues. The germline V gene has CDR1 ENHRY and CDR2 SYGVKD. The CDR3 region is CAIGRGLASRDTQYF. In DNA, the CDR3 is TGTGCCATCGGGAGGGGACTAGCGTCCAGAGATACGCAGTATTTT.

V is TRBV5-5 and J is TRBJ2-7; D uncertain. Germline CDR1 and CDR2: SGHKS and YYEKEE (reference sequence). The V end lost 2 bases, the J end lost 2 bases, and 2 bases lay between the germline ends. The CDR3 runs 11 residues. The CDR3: CASSFTYEQYF. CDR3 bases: TGTGCCAGCAGCTTTACCTACGAGCAGTACTTC.

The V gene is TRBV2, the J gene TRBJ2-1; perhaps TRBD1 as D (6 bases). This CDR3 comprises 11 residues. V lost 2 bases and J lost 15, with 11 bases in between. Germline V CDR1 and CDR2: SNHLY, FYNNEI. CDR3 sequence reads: CASSETGFLFF. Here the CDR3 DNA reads TGTGCCAGCAGTGAAACAGGGTTTCTGTTCTTC.

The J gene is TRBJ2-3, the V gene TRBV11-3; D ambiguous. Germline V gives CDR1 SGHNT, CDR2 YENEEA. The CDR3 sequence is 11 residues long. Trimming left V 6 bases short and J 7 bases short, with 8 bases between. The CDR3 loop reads CASSIGNTQYF. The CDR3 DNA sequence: TGTGCCAGCAGTATTGGGAATACGCAGTATTTT.

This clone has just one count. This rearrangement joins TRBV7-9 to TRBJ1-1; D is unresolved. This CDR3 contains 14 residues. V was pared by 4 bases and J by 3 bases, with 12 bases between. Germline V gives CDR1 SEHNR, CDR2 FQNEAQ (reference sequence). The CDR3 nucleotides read TGTGCCAGCAGCTCTAACTGGGTCGACACTGAAGCTTTCTTT. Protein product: CASSSNWVDTEAFF.

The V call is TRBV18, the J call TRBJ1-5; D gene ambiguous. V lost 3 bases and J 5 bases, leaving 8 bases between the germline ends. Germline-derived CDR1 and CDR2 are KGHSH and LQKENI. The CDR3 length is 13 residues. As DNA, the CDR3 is TGTGCCAGCTCACCCTTTTCAGATCAGCCCCAGCATTTT. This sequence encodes CASSPFSDQPQHF.

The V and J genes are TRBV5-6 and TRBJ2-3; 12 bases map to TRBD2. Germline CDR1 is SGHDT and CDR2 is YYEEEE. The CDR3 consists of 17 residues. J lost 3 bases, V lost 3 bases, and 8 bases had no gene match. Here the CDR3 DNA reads TGTGCCAGCAGCTGGAGAATGACTAGCGGGAGTACAGATACGCAGTATTTT. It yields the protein CASSWRMTSGSTDTQYF. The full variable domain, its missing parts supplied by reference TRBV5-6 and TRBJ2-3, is DAGVTQSPTHLIKTRGQQVTLRCSPKSGHDTVSWYQQALGQGPQFIFQYYEEEERQRGNFPDRFSGHQFPNYSSELNVNALLLGDSALYLCASSWRMTSGSTDTQYFGPGTRLTVL.